One T cell receptor (beta chain) is described in this entry. TCRdb's copy holds only in-frame clones and misses some; the assay was immunoSEQ multiplex PCR. Among 130,000 to 150,000 clones listed, 75% to 90% were seen once. This record comes from a study of blood T cell repertoires in COVID-19. There are 15 residues in the CDR3. The V end lost 1 base, the J end lost 1 base, and 11 bases lay between the germline ends. CDR1 is LGHNA and CDR2 is YNFKEQ in the germline V gene. The TCR comes from a woman aged 45-65 years with acute or convalescent COVID-19. Sequenced input: peripheral blood. The V call is TRBV4-2, the J call TRBJ2-7; D may be TRBD2 (5 bases). DNA for the CDR3: TGTGCCAGCAGCCAAGGATTGAGAGGGTCCTACGAGCAGTACTTC. Protein: CASSQGLRGSYEQYF.